The clone carrying this T cell receptor beta chain has a count of ten or more. Its specificity is unknown. Active moderate-to-severe ophthalmopathy, Clinical Activity Score at least 3, NOSPECS at least 4, under 3 months' duration. The PBMCs were sourced from fresh peripheral blood (more than 8.5 ml). The CDR3 regions of TCR beta were amplified from RNA transcripts. The HTBI primer set served for first-round RT-PCR of the TCR CDR3. From the multiplex PCR reads, TCRdb called clonotypes with MiXCR, one entry per CDR3 protein. This table has 600,000 to 650,000 distinct CDR3 sequences, more than 20% appearing once. These data are taken from a study of T cells in Graves' hyperthyroidism and ophthalmopathy. Trimming pared 7 bases from V and 2 bases from J, leaving 12 bases between. Germline CDR1 SNHLY, CDR2 FYNNEI. The CDR3 is 13 residues long. Notes on the study in general: The model anticipated ophthalmopathy a median approximately six months pre-onset. Blood also contained most expanded thyroid clonotypes above 0.001.

The gene calls are TRBV2 and TRBJ2-7; the D gene is possibly TRBD2 (5 bases). Specimen: blood. The clonotype comes from a man aged 30 to 39 with Graves' ophthalmopathy. The DNA of the CDR3 is TGTGCCAGCATGGGAGAGGTCGCCTACGAGCAGTACTTC. Encoded protein: CASMGEVAYEQYF. The whole variable domain, filled in from reference TRBV2 and TRBJ2-7, reads EPEVTQTPSHQVTQMGQEVILRCVPISNHLYFYWYRQILGQKVEFLVSFYNNEISEKSEIFDDQFSVERPDGSNFTLKIRSTKLEDSAMYFCASMGEVAYEQYFGPGTRLTVT.